The 15 T cell receptor beta chains given below trace back to one sample, sequenced in a study of Graves' ophthalmopathy and Graves' hyperthyroidism. Amplification targeted the TCR beta CDR3 regions, with RNA transcripts as the source material. RT-PCR was first run with HTBI primers, then multiplex PCR in a second round. TCRdb redid the calling of the multiplex PCR reads with MiXCR, one entry per CDR3 protein. This sample yields 450,000 or so distinct CDR3 sequences, of which approximately 15% are seen a single time; around 9.8% belongs to the top ten. Sequences were obtained from blood. These receptors came from a woman younger than 45 with Graves' ophthalmopathy.

V usage is TRBV5-1 and J usage is TRBJ2-2; the match to TRBD2 covers 10 bases. Losses at the gene ends were 3 bases for V and 0 bases for J; bases not matched to a gene: 5. Germline lookup yields CDR1 SGHRS and CDR2 YFSETQ. The CDR3 contains 17 residues. CDR3 protein: CASSYQAGGSNTGELFF. CDR3 coding DNA: TGCGCCAGCAGCTACCAAGCGGGAGGGTCGAACACCGGGGAGCTGTTTTTT.

This clonotype occurred many times. The chain recombines TRBV5-1 with TRBJ2-7; no clear D gene. Germline lookup yields CDR1 SGHRS and CDR2 YFSETQ. V was clipped by 0 bases and J by 5 bases, with 21 bases between them. The CDR3 runs to 17 residues. The CDR3 here is CASSLGGSGRIVDEQYF. The CDR3 nucleotides read TGCGCCAGCAGCTTGGGTGGCTCCGGACGGATCGTCGACGAGCAGTACTTC.

This clonotype occurred many times. The chain carries TRBV29-1 and TRBJ2-7; 7 positions agree with TRBD1. This CDR3 is 13 amino acids long. V dropped 8 bases and J dropped 2; count of bases not matched to a gene: 9. CDR1 is SQVTM and CDR2 is ANQGSEA in the germline V gene. The CDR3 protein is CSPPDRTPYEQYF. CDR3 sequence (DNA): TGCAGCCCCCCGGACAGGACCCCCTACGAGCAGTACTTC.

This clonotype has at least ten counts. This chain links TRBV5-1 with TRBJ2-7, with TRBD2 as a possible D gene (5 bases). V was cut by 1 base and J by 7 bases, with 12 bases left in between. The CDR3 loop spans 13 amino acids. The germline V gene encodes CDR1 SGHRS and CDR2 YFSETQ. CDR3 region: CASSLSTGMEQYF. The CDR3, as DNA: TGCGCCAGCAGCTTGAGTACGGGAATGGAGCAGTACTTC.

This clonotype was counted at least ten times. The rearrangement uses TRBV28 and TRBJ2-2; D not certain. The CDR3 is made up of 14 amino acids. The V end lost 6 bases, the J end lost 1 base, and 9 bases lay between the germline ends. Germline values: CDR1 MDHEN, CDR2 SYDVKM. The CDR3 loop reads CASRTNQNTGELFF. The DNA of the CDR3 is TGTGCCAGCAGAACAAACCAGAACACCGGGGAGCTGTTTTTT.

This clonotype was counted a few times. This rearrangement joins TRBV3-1 to TRBJ1-1, with TRBD1 identical over 8 bases. Germline V gene sequence: CDR1 LGHDT, CDR2 YNNKEL (reference sequence). The CDR3 length is 15 residues. Trimming cost V 1 base and J 5 bases; bases outside gene matches: 6. The CDR3 sequence is CASSQARTGRTEAFF. CDR3 nucleotides: TGTGCCAGCAGCCAAGCCCGGACAGGGAGGACTGAAGCTTTCTTT.

Ten or more counts support this clonotype. V gene TRBV2 combines with J gene TRBJ1-1; 8 positions agree with TRBD1. V gave up 5 bases and J gave up 4 bases; unmatched junction bases: 6. This CDR3 contains 14 residues. CDR1 SNHLY and CDR2 FYNNEI come from the germline V gene. This CDR3 is CASSKTGESTEAFF. CDR3 bases: TGTGCCAGCAGTAAGACAGGGGAGAGCACTGAAGCTTTCTTT.

This clonotype was recorded many times. In DNA form, the CDR3 reads TGTGCCAGTAGTATTGGGACTAGCGGAAACTACGAGCAGTACTTC. This translates into CASSIGTSGNYEQYF. The rearrangement uses TRBV19 and TRBJ2-7, with 11 bases lining up with TRBD2. The CDR3 is 15 amino acids. Germline CDR1 LNHDA, CDR2 SQIVND (reference sequence). Losses at the gene ends were 3 bases for V and 3 bases for J; bases not matched to a gene: 4.

This clonotype was observed a single time. This sequence joins TRBV11-2 and TRBJ1-5, with a weak D call TRBD1 (5 bases). The V end was cut by 11 bases, the J end by 2 bases, with 22 bases between. The germline V gene has CDR1 SGHAT and CDR2 FQNNGV. CDR3 length equals 16 residues. CDR3 region: CALLTGRSGGNQPQHF. The CDR3, as DNA: TGTGCCCTCCTGACCGGGCGGTCGGGGGGCAATCAGCCCCAGCATTTT.

There are many counts of this clonotype. The chain joins TRBV30 to TRBJ1-6; D ambiguous. The CDR3 covers 15 residues. The germline V and J ends were trimmed by 0 bases and 8 bases, with 14 bases remaining between them. In germline, CDR1 is GTSNPN, CDR2 SVGIG (reference sequence). This CDR3 is CAWSVLGQFHSPLHF. Written as DNA, the CDR3 is TGTGCCTGGAGTGTACTAGGGCAGTTCCATTCACCCCTCCACTTT.

Many counts were recorded for this clonotype. The chain is built from TRBV20-1 and TRBJ1-1; tentatively, D is TRBD1 (5 bases). Trimming removed 6 bases at V and 1 base at J, with 9 bases between. The CDR3 loop spans 12 amino acids. The V gene's germline CDR1 is DFQATT and CDR2 SNEGSKA (reference sequence). For the CDR3, the DNA is TGCAGTGCCGCCGGGGGGAACACTGAAGCTTTCTTT. It codes for CSAAGGNTEAFF.

Many counts were recorded for this clonotype. The chain has TRBV30 and TRBJ2-5; 13 positions agree with TRBD2. This CDR3 comprises 14 residues. From germline, CDR1 is GTSNPN and CDR2 SVGIG (reference sequence). V shed 6 bases and J 7 bases; nucleotides not matched to a gene: 8. The CDR3 coding sequence is TGTGCCTGTCAGACTAGCGGGAGGTTGGGGACCCAGTACTTC. Its translation: CACQTSGRLGTQYF.

The gene calls are TRBV10-3 and TRBJ1-2; 10 positions match TRBD1. Trimming cost V 3 bases and J 13 bases; bases outside gene matches: 5. CDR3 length: 12 residues. In germline, CDR1 is ENHRY, CDR2 SYGVKD. The CDR3 protein is CAISEGTGVSTF. The CDR3 DNA follows: TGTGCCATCAGTGAAGGGACAGGGGTGAGCACCTTC.

This clonotype was counted many times. The CDR3 is CASSWGRGRGEETQYF. In DNA, the CDR3 is TGTGCCAGCAGCTGGGGGCGGGGTAGGGGAGAAGAGACCCAGTACTTC. This rearrangement joins TRBV7-2 to TRBJ2-5; D tentatively fits TRBD1 or TRBD2 (6 bases each). Trimming cost V 4 bases and J 3 bases, with 18 bases left between them. Germline assignment: CDR1 SGHTA and CDR2 FQGNSA. CDR3 length equals 16 residues.

The V and J genes are TRBV27 and TRBJ1-2; TRBD1 might be the D (6 bases). Trimming took 6 bases from V and 1 from J, leaving 12 bases between them. The CDR3 has 14 amino acids. Germline V gene sequence: CDR1 MNHEY, CDR2 SMNVEV (reference sequence). CDR3 residues: CASSSRGLNYGYTF. The CDR3 DNA sequence: TGTGCCAGCAGCTCCAGGGGACTTAACTATGGCTACACCTTC.